The 23 T cell receptor beta chains reported below all come from one sample, sequenced in a study of blood T cell repertoires in COVID-19. Sequencing used immunoSEQ multiplex PCR; TCRdb keeps in-frame clones, though not all of them. The table has roughly 340,000 clones, roughly 86% seen once. The sequenced material came from peripheral blood. The source is a woman between 65 and 79 years old with COVID-19, enrolled during active disease.

This clone was seen just once. The chain is built from TRBV2 and TRBJ1-3; D possibly corresponds to TRBD1 (6 bases). V lost 8 bases and J 1 base, leaving 12 bases between the germline ends. The CDR3 loop spans 14 amino acids. The germline V gene has CDR1 SNHLY and CDR2 FYNNEI. CDR3 residues: CASGLQGSGNTIYF. DNA for the CDR3: TGTGCCAGCGGATTACAGGGTTCTGGAAACACCATATATTTT.

Only a few counts were recorded for this clone. Additional DNA sequences in this sample encode the identical CDR3. The V and J genes are TRBV18 and TRBJ1-3, with D tentatively TRBD1 (6 bases). This CDR3 region has 15 residues. The germline V and J ends were trimmed by 4 bases and 0 bases, with 10 bases remaining between them. Germline CDR1 is KGHSH and CDR2 is LQKENI. CDR3 in DNA: TGTGCCAGCTCACTTACAGGGACCTCTGGAAACACCATATATTTT. Translating it yields CASSLTGTSGNTIYF.

The chain employs TRBV28 and TRBJ2-2; D unresolved. Trimming cost V 3 bases and J 8 bases, with 7 bases left between them. This CDR3 comprises 12 residues. Germline V CDR1 and CDR2: MDHEN, SYDVKM. CDR3 region: CASSFVLGELFF. In DNA, the CDR3 is TGTGCCAGCAGTTTTGTGTTAGGGGAGCTGTTTTTT.

The DNA of the CDR3 is TGTGCCAGCAGCGCAACCGGGACAACAGTTCGCACAGATACGCAGTATTTT. Residues: CASSATGTTVRTDTQYF. The genes are TRBV9 and TRBJ2-3; D is perhaps TRBD1 (6 bases). CDR3 length: 17 residues. Trimming pared 3 bases from V and 1 base from J, leaving 18 bases between. Germline CDR1 SGDLS, CDR2 YYNGEE.

This clone was picked up one time. The chain carries TRBV12-5 and TRBJ2-2, with D possibly matching TRBD1 (6 bases). The CDR3 has 17 amino acids. With 4 bases removed from V and 1 base from J, the gap between germline ends came to 16 bases. CDR1 and CDR2 (germline): LGHNT, FRNRAP. The CDR3 DNA reads as TGTGCTAGTGGTTCCTTCCGGGACACCCTGAACACCGGGGAGCTGTTTTTT. It codes for CASGSFRDTLNTGELFF.

This clone was seen once. V is TRBV21-1 and J is TRBJ1-2; TRBD1, the D gene given by the table, was not confirmed from the DNA. TRBV21-1 is a pseudogene locus. CDR3 length: 13 amino acids. Here the CDR3 reads CASSLTGFCGYTF. DNA for the CDR3: TGTGCCAGCAGTCTGACAGGGTTCTGTGGCTACACCTTC.

J is TRBJ2-3 and V is TRBV27, with TRBD2 identical over 8 bases. The germline gives CDR1 MNHEY, CDR2 SMNVEV (reference sequence). V trimming: 6 bases; J trimming: 2 bases; junction bases outside the gene matches: 4. This CDR3 has 14 amino acids. CDR3 in amino acids: CASRRGGLTDTQYF. The CDR3 DNA reads TGTGCCAGCAGGCGCGGGGGGCTCACAGATACGCAGTATTTT.

The chain joins TRBV9 to TRBJ2-1, with 9 bases lining up with TRBD1. Germline V gives CDR1 SGDLS, CDR2 YYNGEE. The CDR3 runs 15 residues. Losses at the gene ends were 3 bases for V and 7 bases for J; bases not matched to a gene: 8. This CDR3 is CASSGNRQGGNEQFF. Here the CDR3 DNA reads TGTGCCAGCAGCGGAAACCGACAGGGGGGAAATGAGCAGTTCTTC.

The rearrangement uses TRBV7-3 and TRBJ2-1; TRBD2 agrees at 9 bases. The CDR3 has 15 residues. The germline gives CDR1 SGHTA, CDR2 FQGTGA. The ends lost 5 bases at V and 5 bases at J; junction bases unmatched: 7. The CDR3 coding sequence is TGTGCCAGCAGCCGGGACAGCGGGGGGAACAATGAGCAGTTCTTC. Its protein is CASSRDSGGNNEQFF.

The V and J genes are TRBV5-1 and TRBJ1-2, with 7 bases that match TRBD1. The CDR3 length is 15 residues. V gave up 5 bases and J gave up 4 bases; unmatched junction bases: 11. The germline V gene has CDR1 SGHRS and CDR2 YFSETQ. Here the CDR3 reads CASRTGTAGGYGYTF. The CDR3 nucleotides are TGCGCCAGCAGGACCGGGACAGCAGGGGGCTATGGCTACACCTTC.

This chain joins TRBV30 and TRBJ2-7; maybe TRBD1 (5 bases). V was cut by 0 bases and J by 9 bases, with 12 bases left in between. This CDR3 is 12 amino acids long. Germline values: CDR1 GTSNPN, CDR2 SVGIG (reference sequence). Written as DNA, the CDR3 is TGTGCCTGGAGTGTACTGACAGCTGGGCAGTACTTC. It translates to CAWSVLTAGQYF.

The chain is built from TRBV29-1 and TRBJ2-7; D uncertain. Trimming left V 4 bases short and J 3 bases short, with 10 bases between. CDR3 length: 12 residues. Germline lookup yields CDR1 SQVTM and CDR2 ANQGSEA. Here the CDR3 DNA reads TGCAGCGTTGTAAACAGTTTCTACGAGCAGTACTTC. Protein product: CSVVNSFYEQYF.

The V and J genes are TRBV7-3 and TRBJ1-1; the D is unclear. V was cut by 2 bases and J by 5 bases, with 18 bases left in between. The CDR3 totals 16 residues. Germline-derived CDR1 and CDR2 are SGHTA and FQGTGA. CDR3 in amino acids: CASSLSPAETRTEAFF. DNA for the CDR3: TGTGCCAGCAGCTTATCCCCGGCAGAGACAAGGACTGAAGCTTTCTTT.

This clone was observed once. The chain is built from TRBV6-2 or TRBV6-3 and TRBJ2-2; the match to TRBD1 covers 7 bases. The V segment lost 7 bases and the J segment 4 bases; nucleotides outside the gene matches: 12. The CDR3 is made up of 16 amino acids. CDR1 and CDR2 from the germline V gene are MNHEY and SVGEGT. The CDR3 region has the DNA TGTGCCAGCACCCCCCAGGGGGACATTATCACCGGGGAGCTGTTTTTT. Protein product: CASTPQGDIITGELFF.

The chain is built from TRBV6-5 and TRBJ2-4; TRBD2 agrees at 8 bases. Germline lookup yields CDR1 MNHEY and CDR2 SVGAGI. Unmatched junction bases numbered 6, after V lost 0 bases and J lost 8 bases. This CDR3 has 15 residues. For the CDR3, the DNA is TGTGCCAGCAGTTACTCGCGGGGGGCCGGGGACATTCAGTACTTC. It codes for CASSYSRGAGDIQYF.

This chain uses TRBV7-2 with TRBJ1-5, with 7 bases aligning to TRBD1. The CDR3 length is 17 residues. With 1 base clipped from V and 3 bases from J, the junction kept 9 bases outside the gene matches. CDR1 SGHTA and CDR2 FQGNSA come from the germline V gene. CDR3 DNA sequence: TGTGCCAGCAGCTTAGTTGGCAGGGGGGCTTACAATCAGCCCCAGCATTTT. It codes for CASSLVGRGAYNQPQHF.

The rearrangement uses TRBV18 and TRBJ2-3, with no clear D. The V gene lost 1 base and the J gene lost 2 bases, with 16 bases spanning the gap. The CDR3 covers 17 residues. The germline CDR1 and CDR2 sequences are KGHSH and LQKENI. For the CDR3, the DNA is TGTGCCAGCTCACCACGGATGAGGTCCGGAGACACAGATACGCAGTATTTT. Its protein is CASSPRMRSGDTDTQYF.

This rearrangement joins TRBV6-5 to TRBJ2-4; D not certain. Trimming removed 5 bases at V and 1 base at J, with 12 bases between. The germline CDR1 and CDR2 sequences are MNHEY and SVGAGI. This CDR3 has 15 amino acids. The CDR3 coding sequence is TGTGCCAGCAGTCAGGAAGGCAGGGCCAAAAACATTCAGTACTTC. This sequence encodes CASSQEGRAKNIQYF.

The genes are TRBV30 and TRBJ2-7; D remains unclear. V lost 3 bases to trimming and J lost 0 bases, with 9 bases between them. Germline lookup yields CDR1 GTSNPN and CDR2 SVGIG (reference sequence). The CDR3 runs 13 residues. CDR3 bases: TGTGCCTGGAGAAAAACGGTCTCCTACGAGCAGTACTTC. It specifies CAWRKTVSYEQYF.

The rearrangement joins TRBV5-5 to TRBJ1-5; D not resolved. CDR3 size: 13 residues. The germline CDR1 and CDR2 sequences are SGHKS and YYEKEE (reference sequence). V lost 3 bases to trimming and J lost 7 bases, with 11 bases between them. CDR3 DNA sequence: TGTGCCAGCAGCTGGCAAGGAGACCAGCCCCAGCATTTT. Translating it yields CASSWQGDQPQHF.

CDR3 nucleotide sequence: TGTGCCACCAGTGATTCGGGTCGATCCATGAACACTGAAGCTTTCTTT. It codes for CATSDSGRSMNTEAFF. V gene TRBV24-1 combines with J gene TRBJ1-1, with D uncertain. V lost 2 bases, J lost 0 bases, and 12 bases lay in between. From germline, CDR1 is KGHDR and CDR2 SFDVKD. The CDR3 is 16 residues long.

The V gene is TRBV29-1, the J gene TRBJ2-5, with 10 bases matching TRBD1. The CDR3 consists of 16 residues. From germline, CDR1 is SQVTM and CDR2 ANQGSEA. The ends lost 0 bases at V and 3 bases at J; junction bases unmatched: 7. The CDR3 DNA sequence: TGCAGCGTTGAAGATAGGGGGACAGGGGCTAAAGAGACCCAGTACTTC. Translating it yields CSVEDRGTGAKETQYF.

The chain joins TRBV4-2 to TRBJ1-1; no definite D call. The CDR3 consists of 16 residues. Germline CDR1 LGHNA, CDR2 YNFKEQ. V was clipped by 0 bases and J by 0 bases, with 11 bases between them. The CDR3 DNA is TGTGCCAGCAGCCAAGAACTCGCCGCTGTGAACACTGAAGCTTTCTTT. Translation: CASSQELAAVNTEAFF.